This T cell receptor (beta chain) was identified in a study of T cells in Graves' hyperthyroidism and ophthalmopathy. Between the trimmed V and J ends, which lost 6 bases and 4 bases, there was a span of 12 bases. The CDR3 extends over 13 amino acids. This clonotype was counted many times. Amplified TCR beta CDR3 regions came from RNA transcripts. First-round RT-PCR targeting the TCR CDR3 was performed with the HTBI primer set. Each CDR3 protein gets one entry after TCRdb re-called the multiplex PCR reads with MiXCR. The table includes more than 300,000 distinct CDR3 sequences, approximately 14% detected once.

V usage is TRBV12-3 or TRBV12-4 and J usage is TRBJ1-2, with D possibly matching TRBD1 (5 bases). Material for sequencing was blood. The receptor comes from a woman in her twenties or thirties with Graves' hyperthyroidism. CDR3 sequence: CASSSDTFYGYTF. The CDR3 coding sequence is TGTGCCAGCAGCTCGGACACCTTCTATGGCTACACCTTC.